This is a list of T cell receptor beta chains from one sample in a study of T-cell memory formation after mild COVID-19. TCRdb re-analysed the 5' RACE reads in MiXCR, keeping a single row per CDR3 protein. This table has approximately 500,000 distinct CDR3 sequences, 25% appearing once. What was sequenced was PBMCs or a T cell subset sorted from them (not recorded which). The origin of the receptors is an adult woman who had mild COVID-19 (a few samples of this study predate the infection). Cell type and time point are not known. Each CDR3 is given with its conserved first and last residue. Fields, in order: CDR3 protein, CDR3 DNA, J gene, D gene, clone size, V gene. D genes are given only for firm matches. Part of the rows lack a size; the others show once, few, many or a class for expanded clones.

CDR3aa: CASSVGLPNTEAFF; CDR3nt: TGTGCCAGCAGCGTGGGGCTCCCGAACACTGAAGCTTTCTTT; j_gene: TRBJ1-1; d_gene: NA; abundance: few; v_gene: TRBV9
CDR3aa: CAISELAGGLPDTQYF; CDR3nt: TGTGCCATCAGTGAGTTGGCGGGGGGCTTACCAGATACGCAGTATTTT; j_gene: TRBJ2-3; d_gene: TRBD2; abundance: few; v_gene: TRBV10-3
CDR3aa: CASSKQVLGANVLTF; CDR3nt: TGTGCCAGTAGTAAACAGGTGTTGGGGGCCAACGTCCTGACTTTC; j_gene: TRBJ2-6; d_gene: NA; abundance: NA; v_gene: TRBV19
CDR3aa: CATSRDLKQAASTEAFF; CDR3nt: TGTGCCACCAGCCGCGACCTTAAACAGGCGGCGTCCACTGAAGCTTTCTTT; j_gene: TRBJ1-1; d_gene: NA; abundance: NA; v_gene: TRBV15
CDR3aa: CASSPTGSPTDTQYF; CDR3nt: TGCGCCAGCAGCCCGACAGGGTCCCCCACAGATACGCAGTATTTT; j_gene: TRBJ2-3; d_gene: TRBD1; abundance: few; v_gene: TRBV5-1
CDR3aa: CASSPWTGWDEKLFF; CDR3nt: TGTGCCAGCAGCCCTTGGACAGGGTGGGATGAAAAACTGTTTTTT; j_gene: TRBJ1-4; d_gene: NA; abundance: NA; v_gene: TRBV21-1
CDR3aa: CASSRDRATNEKLFF; CDR3nt: TGTGCCAGCAGCCGGGACAGGGCAACTAATGAAAAACTGTTTTTT; j_gene: TRBJ1-4; d_gene: TRBD1; abundance: NA; v_gene: TRBV7-2
CDR3aa: CATARQGARTEAFF; CDR3nt: TGTGCCACCGCCCGTCAGGGGGCCCGCACTGAAGCTTTCTTT; j_gene: TRBJ1-1; d_gene: TRBD1; abundance: few; v_gene: TRBV10-3
CDR3aa: CASSSPGTGLLGNYGYTF; CDR3nt: TGTGCCAGCAGCTCTCCCGGGACAGGGCTTTTAGGGAACTATGGCTACACCTTC; j_gene: TRBJ1-2; d_gene: TRBD1; abundance: NA; v_gene: TRBV7-9
CDR3aa: CSVERRLGSGRAFHNEQFF; CDR3nt: TGCAGCGTTGAAAGAAGATTGGGTAGCGGGAGGGCCTTCCACAATGAGCAGTTCTTC; j_gene: TRBJ2-1; d_gene: TRBD2; abundance: few; v_gene: TRBV29-1
CDR3aa: CASSDKDRVDTEAFF; CDR3nt: TGTGCCAGCAGCGACAAGGACAGGGTTGACACTGAAGCTTTCTTT; j_gene: TRBJ1-1; d_gene: TRBD1; abundance: NA; v_gene: TRBV9
CDR3aa: CASSTNNEQFF; CDR3nt: TGTGCCAGCAGCACCAACAATGAGCAGTTCTTC; j_gene: TRBJ2-1; d_gene: NA; abundance: NA; v_gene: TRBV11-3
CDR3aa: CASSQSPADTQYF; CDR3nt: TGTGCCAGCAGCCAAAGTCCGGCAGATACGCAGTATTTT; j_gene: TRBJ2-3; d_gene: NA; abundance: NA; v_gene: TRBV3-1
CDR3aa: CASSRWGTYEQYF; CDR3nt: TGTGCCAGCAGCCGTTGGGGCACCTACGAGCAGTACTTC; j_gene: TRBJ2-7; d_gene: NA; abundance: NA; v_gene: TRBV14
CDR3aa: CASSLSTGQAGYEQYF; CDR3nt: TGTGCCAGCAGTTTATCCACCGGACAGGCTGGATACGAGCAGTACTTC; j_gene: TRBJ2-7; d_gene: TRBD1; abundance: NA; v_gene: TRBV27
CDR3aa: CASSPGENYEQYF; CDR3nt: TGTGCCAGCAGCCCCGGGGAGAACTACGAGCAGTACTTC; j_gene: TRBJ2-7; d_gene: NA; abundance: NA; v_gene: TRBV12-3/TRBV12-4
CDR3aa: CATLLGGRDTQYF; CDR3nt: TGTGCCACTCTGCTGGGGGGGAGAGATACGCAGTATTTT; j_gene: TRBJ2-3; d_gene: TRBD2; abundance: few; v_gene: TRBV6-1
CDR3aa: CSASKGGVYNEQFF; CDR3nt: TGCAGTGCCTCCAAGGGGGGGGTCTACAATGAGCAGTTCTTC; j_gene: TRBJ2-1; d_gene: NA; abundance: few; v_gene: TRBV20-1
CDR3aa: CATSGEYQETQYF; CDR3nt: TGTGCCACCAGTGGGGAGTACCAAGAGACCCAGTACTTC; j_gene: TRBJ2-5; d_gene: NA; abundance: NA; v_gene: TRBV24-1
CDR3aa: CSATWQLRLTNEQFF; CDR3nt: TGCAGTGCTACTTGGCAGCTCAGACTTACCAATGAGCAGTTCTTC; j_gene: TRBJ2-1; d_gene: NA; abundance: NA; v_gene: TRBV20-1
CDR3aa: CASSLWPSGRADGGELFF; CDR3nt: TGTGCCAGCAGCTTATGGCCCAGCGGGAGGGCCGATGGCGGGGAGCTGTTTTTT; j_gene: TRBJ2-2; d_gene: TRBD2; abundance: NA; v_gene: TRBV7-8
CDR3aa: CASSPTQGIGNVLTF; CDR3nt: TGTGCCAGCTCACCGACACAGGGGATTGGCAACGTCCTGACTTTC; j_gene: TRBJ2-6; d_gene: TRBD1; abundance: NA; v_gene: TRBV18
CDR3aa: CASSPLGGYGYTF; CDR3nt: TGTGCCAGCAGCCCTCTGGGGGGCTATGGCTACACCTTC; j_gene: TRBJ1-2; d_gene: NA; abundance: NA; v_gene: TRBV5-6
CDR3aa: CASSSPGDIQETQYF; CDR3nt: TGTGCCAGCAGCTCCCCGGGGGACATCCAAGAGACCCAGTACTTC; j_gene: TRBJ2-5; d_gene: NA; abundance: NA; v_gene: TRBV11-2
CDR3aa: CASSIDLRKTDTQYF; CDR3nt: TGTGCCAGTAGTATAGATCTCCGCAAGACAGATACGCAGTATTTT; j_gene: TRBJ2-3; d_gene: NA; abundance: NA; v_gene: TRBV19
CDR3aa: CASSLGREKTEAFF; CDR3nt: TGTGCCAGCAGCTTAGGGCGGGAGAAAACTGAAGCTTTCTTT; j_gene: TRBJ1-1; d_gene: NA; abundance: NA; v_gene: TRBV7-2
CDR3aa: CASSYTGWELFF; CDR3nt: TGTGCCAGCAGTTATACCGGCTGGGAGCTGTTTTTT; j_gene: TRBJ2-2; d_gene: NA; abundance: NA; v_gene: TRBV6-2/TRBV6-3